The entry below describes one TCR beta chain. The antigen is not known. TCRdb itself ran the RT-PCR reads through MiXCR, one entry per CDR3 protein. The table has more than 450,000 distinct CDR3 sequences, 10% to 12% seen once. This entry comes from a study of response to subunit inactivated influenza vaccine. The CDR3 contains 16 residues. Looked up from germline, CDR1 is SGHRS and CDR2 is YFSETQ. V was trimmed by 2 bases and J by 2 bases, leaving 15 bases between them. Study-wide findings and caveats: The study's authors posited that every seasonal influenza vaccination enlists few new T cells.

The sample was also linked to a second study, of T cells expressing NK-cell markers. This second report adds: TCR beta libraries carry UMIs added by 5'RACE template switching. Investigators obtained TCR beta repertoires from sorted CD3+CD56+NKG2C+, CD3+CD56+NKG2C- and CD3+CD56-NKG2C+ T cells. HCMV seropositivity characterized seven of the eight sequenced donors, and seronegativity one. Dominance of the CD3+CD56-NKG2C+ fraction by these clonotypes also held in several donors.

Specimen: PBMCs from blood, collected on the day of vaccination. The J gene is TRBJ2-3, the V gene TRBV5-1; tentative D call: TRBD1 (5 bases). This clonotype was obtained from a man aged 50 or older who received an inactivated influenza vaccine. The CDR3 DNA is TGCGCCAGCAGCTTAGGGCGACGGACACCCACAGATACGCAGTATTTT. It codes for CASSLGRRTPTDTQYF.